This T cell receptor beta chain was sequenced during a study of cytomegalovirus exposure and HLA in healthy donors. Study-wide background: Counted in an early data release were 85 million or so unique TCRs from HLA-typed donors.

Concerning this clone: The antigen remains unidentified. Different DNA sequences within this sample yield the same CDR3.

Primers for the PCR totalled 60 Vbeta and 13 Jbeta. TCRdb's copy holds only in-frame clones and misses some; the assay was immunoSEQ multiplex PCR. The sample shows 180,000 or so clones, 65% to 90% of them seen only once. Looked up from germline, CDR1 is SGHRS and CDR2 is YFSETQ. Germline trimming cut 4 bases from V and 0 bases from J; bases unmatched to any gene: 3. This CDR3 has 15 residues. Study-level results: Cytomegalovirus-associated status was assigned to fewer than 200 TCR beta chains. In a later analysis, donors in an Asian-associated ancestry cluster reportedly had fewer N-insertions in productive TCRs than the cohort mean.

The sequence derives from a woman aged 25 to 45 in good health and CMV-seronegative. The rearrangement joins TRBV5-1 to TRBJ1-1, with 10 bases that match TRBD1. The material sequenced was PBMCs. CDR3 DNA: TGCGCCAGCAGCCTGGGACAGGGGTTGAACACTGAAGCTTTCTTT. It is translated as CASSLGQGLNTEAFF.